Following are 8 T cell receptor beta chains from one sample sequenced in a study of T cell responses to AZD1222 COVID-19 vaccine. The assay was immunoSEQ multiplex PCR, and TCRdb's table has in-frame clones only and misses some. The sample carries 90,000 to 100,000 clones, 88% recorded once. The sample consisted of peripheral blood, taken on day 0 of AZD1222 vaccination. All receptors come from an adult in good health.

This chain uses TRBV28 with TRBJ2-3; D ambiguous. Per the germline V gene, CDR1 is MDHEN and CDR2 is SYDVKM. This CDR3 spans 13 amino acids. V was cut by 8 bases and J by 1 base, with 10 bases left in between. The CDR3 region is CASFDRGTDTQYF. The CDR3 coding sequence is TGTGCCAGCTTCGATAGGGGCACAGATACGCAGTATTTT.

The CDR3 DNA follows: TGTGCCACCAGTGAGCTAGCGGGAGGGCCGAATGAGCAGTTCTTC. Translated: CATSELAGGPNEQFF. The V call is TRBV24-1, the J call TRBJ2-1, with 12 positions matching TRBD2. The germline V gene encodes CDR1 KGHDR and CDR2 SFDVKD. The CDR3 consists of 15 residues. Trimming removed 4 bases from V and 7 bases from J; junction bases left unmatched: 4.

This sequence joins TRBV28 and TRBJ1-3, with D uncertain. The CDR3 has 14 residues. Trimming shortened V by 3 bases and J by 0 bases, and 6 bases separated the two germline ends. Germline V gene sequence: CDR1 MDHEN, CDR2 SYDVKM. CDR3 region: CASSFGSSGNTIYF. The CDR3 DNA reads TGTGCCAGCAGTTTCGGTAGCTCTGGAAACACCATATATTTT.

V is TRBV5-1 and J is TRBJ1-2, with D possibly TRBD1 on 6 matching bases. CDR1 and CDR2 (germline): SGHRS, YFSETQ. V was clipped by 5 bases and J by 8 bases, with 16 bases between them. The CDR3 is made up of 13 amino acids. This CDR3 reads CASRQDRRGGYTF. CDR3 coding DNA: TGCGCCAGCAGACAAGACAGGCGAGGGGGCTACACCTTC.

The chain is built from TRBV27 and TRBJ2-5; D might be TRBD2 (6 bases). CDR3 length: 13 amino acids. The V end was cut by 2 bases, the J end by 4 bases, with 8 bases between. Germline CDR1 MNHEY, CDR2 SMNVEV (reference sequence). CDR3 DNA: TGTGCCAGCAGTTTAATCGGGGGAGAGACCCAGTACTTC. Translating gives CASSLIGGETQYF.

The rearrangement uses TRBV24-1 and TRBJ2-2; 7 bases line up with TRBD1. V was clipped by 6 bases and J by 4 bases; unmatched bases: 1. The germline CDR1 and CDR2 sequences are KGHDR and SFDVKD. CDR3 length: 13 amino acids. The CDR3 loop reads CATSPGGTGELFF. In nucleotides, the CDR3 is TGTGCCACCAGTCCAGGGGGCACCGGGGAGCTGTTTTTT.

This chain uses TRBV18 with TRBJ2-7, with no clear D. This CDR3 has 19 residues. CDR1 is KGHSH, CDR2 LQKENI, per germline. Trimming shortened V by 2 bases and J by 1 base, and 24 bases separated the two germline ends. CDR3 sequence reads: CASSPGLRGARHLSYEQYF. Written as DNA, the CDR3 is TGTGCCAGCTCACCAGGGCTCAGAGGAGCCCGCCACCTTTCCTACGAGCAGTACTTC.

The V call is TRBV10-1, the J call TRBJ2-7; TRBD2 agrees at 12 bases. The CDR3 totals 15 residues. The trim removed 4 bases at V and 6 bases at J, leaving 7 bases unmatched. Per the germline V gene, CDR1 is WNHNN and CDR2 is SYGVQD (reference sequence). The CDR3 loop is CASSARLAGVTEQYF. The CDR3 DNA sequence: TGCGCCAGCAGTGCCAGACTAGCGGGAGTAACCGAGCAGTACTTC.